These T cell receptor beta chains were read from a single sample in a study of T cell responses to AZD1222 COVID-19 vaccine. Using immunoSEQ multiplex PCR, the repertoire was profiled, and TCRdb retains in-frame clones only, with some absent. This table holds 130,000 to 150,000 clones, more than 90% found once. The specimen comprised peripheral blood, sampled on day 0 of AZD1222 vaccination. The receptors originated from an adult in good health. CDR3s include the opening cysteine and the closing phenylalanine or tryptophan. Each record gives: V gene, J gene, CDR3 protein.

v_gene: TRBV14; j_gene: TRBJ2-3; CDR3aa: CASSQDWRLNTQYF
v_gene: TRBV7-9; j_gene: TRBJ2-1; CDR3aa: CASSLGMTDYNEQFF
v_gene: TRBV12-3/TRBV12-4; j_gene: TRBJ2-7; CDR3aa: CASSPGRYYEQYF
v_gene: TRBV28; j_gene: TRBJ2-1; CDR3aa: CASTRGGADEQFF
v_gene: TRBV5-1; j_gene: TRBJ1-1; CDR3aa: CASSPSQDGITEAFF
v_gene: TRBV28; j_gene: TRBJ2-6; CDR3aa: CASRPGTGRISGANVLTF
v_gene: TRBV11-3; j_gene: TRBJ2-1; CDR3aa: CASSLEGGWGNEQFF
v_gene: TRBV7-8; j_gene: TRBJ1-5; CDR3aa: CASSLVFAGNSNQPQHF
v_gene: TRBV19; j_gene: TRBJ1-4; CDR3aa: CASTPAYRAAEKLFF
v_gene: TRBV5-4; j_gene: TRBJ2-7; CDR3aa: CASSLSNRGSEQYF
v_gene: TRBV5-1; j_gene: TRBJ2-7; CDR3aa: CASSTTWGHEQYF
v_gene: TRBV9; j_gene: TRBJ2-7; CDR3aa: CASSVGDLIYEQYF
v_gene: TRBV18; j_gene: TRBJ1-4; CDR3aa: CASSPFRGATNEKLFF
v_gene: TRBV19; j_gene: TRBJ2-2; CDR3aa: CASNPGQGNGELFF
v_gene: TRBV2; j_gene: TRBJ1-5; CDR3aa: CASSTDYSNQPQHF
v_gene: TRBV13; j_gene: TRBJ2-3; CDR3aa: CASSPRTSYLTDTQYF
v_gene: TRBV2; j_gene: TRBJ1-2; CDR3aa: CASSTGPGANYGYTF
v_gene: TRBV10-3; j_gene: TRBJ1-2; CDR3aa: CATRQGQGDRNYGYTF
v_gene: TRBV5-5; j_gene: TRBJ1-1; CDR3aa: CASSPQADTEAFF
v_gene: TRBV25-1; j_gene: TRBJ2-7; CDR3aa: CASSDMGQVEKQYF
v_gene: TRBV5-4; j_gene: TRBJ2-1; CDR3aa: CASSFASLAGGVGNEQFF
v_gene: TRBV6-5; j_gene: TRBJ1-3; CDR3aa: CASSYSTGSGNTIYF
v_gene: TRBV29-1; j_gene: TRBJ2-7; CDR3aa: CSVRTIRSYEQYF
v_gene: TRBV28; j_gene: TRBJ1-1; CDR3aa: CASSLSGTNTEAFF
v_gene: TRBV19; j_gene: TRBJ1-5; CDR3aa: CASSPGTVVRPQHF
v_gene: TRBV3-1/TRBV3-2; j_gene: TRBJ1-5; CDR3aa: CASSQKWGYQPQHF
v_gene: TRBV19; j_gene: TRBJ1-4; CDR3aa: CASSIRARRSEKLFF